This section outlines one T cell receptor (beta chain) sequence together with its context. Its antigen is undetermined. This record comes from a study of cytomegalovirus exposure and HLA in healthy donors. As for the study in general: About 80 million unique TCRs from HLA-typed donors were held in an early data release. Study-level findings and limits: Highest at DRB1 and lowest at HLA-C, TCR association rates differed among HLA loci in a later analysis. A later analysis reportedly identified an Asian-associated ancestry cluster as carrying fewer N-insertions than the roughly 700-donor mean. Donors were assumed by presence/absence analyses to have roughly uniform sequencing depth.

This CDR3 contains 14 residues. Germline CDR1 reads LNHDA; CDR2 reads SQIVND (reference sequence). After removal of 8 bases from V and 5 bases from J, the junction contained 8 bases not matched to a gene. The PCR ran on 60 Vbeta and 13 Jbeta primers. Here immunoSEQ multiplex PCR was the method, and the copy in TCRdb shows in-frame clones only, minus some. The sample contains under 200,000 clones, roughly 79% of which appear only once. The rearrangement links TRBV19 to TRBJ2-7; 11 nucleotides match TRBD2. The sequenced sample consisted of PBMCs. This receptor was obtained from a young man in good health and CMV-seronegative. DNA of the CDR3: TGTGCCAGTGGGGGGAGTAGCGGGAGGGACGAGCAGTACTTC. This codes for CASGGSSGRDEQYF.